The 6 T cell receptor beta chains below come from one sample, sequenced in a study of technical replicates of blood from a few donors (dated by TCRdb to 2016 to 2017). Library preparation was by the immunoSEQ multiplex PCR assay. What TCRdb holds here is the immuneACCESS table cut down to in-frame rearrangements. Part of the clones is not present; checked against another copy, under half of the missing clones reflect an unresolved V gene, and the others are unexplained. Present in this sample are about 13,000 clones, about 76% of which were seen just once. The ten largest clones represent 12% of the sample. What was sequenced was PBMCs. These receptors were collected from a human donor in good health.

This clone was seen more than once but under ten times. V is TRBV19 and J is TRBJ2-2; TRBD1 matches 9 bases. J was trimmed by 0 bases and V by 9 bases; bases with no gene match: 5. The CDR3 is 15 amino acids. Germline CDR1 and CDR2: LNHDA and SQIVND (reference sequence). CDR3 nucleotides: TGTGCCAGCACCACAGGGGGCACGAACACCGGGGAGCTGTTTTTT. Residues: CASTTGGTNTGELFF.

This clone was detected once. This chain uses TRBV11-2 with TRBJ2-2, with D perhaps matching TRBD1 (5 bases). The CDR3 is 18 amino acids. The ends were cut back, 2 bases at V and 1 base at J, with 17 bases in the middle. Looked up from germline, CDR1 is SGHAT and CDR2 is FQNNGV. The chain's CDR3 is CASSLRTRQGVNTGELFF. As DNA, the CDR3 is TGTGCCAGCAGCTTAAGAACTCGCCAGGGCGTGAACACCGGGGAGCTGTTTTTT.

This clone turned up a few times. The V and J genes are TRBV30 and TRBJ1-1; D is undetermined. Trimming removed 3 bases at V and 8 bases at J, with 13 bases between. Germline-derived CDR1 and CDR2 are GTSNPN and SVGIG (reference sequence). The CDR3 sequence is 12 residues long. The CDR3 region is CAWSDNRIEAFF. DNA for the CDR3: TGTGCCTGGAGCGACAACAGAATAGAAGCTTTCTTT.

The J gene is TRBJ2-7, the V gene TRBV28; D may be TRBD1 (6 bases). The CDR3 consists of 13 residues. Deletions cut 10 bases from V and 0 bases from J, with 13 bases between. CDR1 MDHEN and CDR2 SYDVKM come from the germline V gene. CDR3 nucleotide sequence: TGTGCCACCGACAGGTCGAGCTCCTACGAGCAGTACTTC. Translated: CATDRSSSYEQYF.

The chain employs TRBV6-6 and TRBJ1-1; no firm D call. In germline, CDR1 is MNHNY, CDR2 SVGAGI (reference sequence). V was shortened by 6 bases and J by 5 bases, with 10 bases between the two germline ends. This CDR3 has 12 amino acids. The CDR3 region is CASSIVGTEAFF. The CDR3 DNA is TGTGCCAGCAGCATCGTCGGGACTGAAGCTTTCTTT.

This chain links TRBV27 with TRBJ1-1; no definite D call. CDR1 MNHEY and CDR2 SMNVEV come from the germline V gene (reference sequence). The V end lost 4 bases, the J end lost 3 bases, and 9 bases lay between the germline ends. This CDR3 has 13 amino acids. CDR3 protein: CASSYMRDTEAFF. In DNA, the CDR3 is TGTGCCAGCAGTTATATGAGAGACACTGAAGCTTTCTTT.